The T cell receptor (beta chain) described here comes from a study of cytomegalovirus exposure and HLA in healthy donors. The CDR3 consists of 15 residues. Germline V gives CDR1 KGHSH, CDR2 LQKENI. The V end was cut by 6 bases, the J end by 7 bases, with 16 bases between. Primers: 60 Vbeta forward and 13 Jbeta reverse. The assay was immunoSEQ multiplex PCR, and TCRdb's table has in-frame clones only and misses some. The sample shows over 110,000 clones, roughly four fifths of them seen only once. Regarding this clone: Its specificity is not known.

Study-level results: Most observed TCR sequences were rare, whereas some public TCRs were detected in many donors.

The chain has TRBV18 and TRBJ1-6; tentative D call: TRBD1 (6 bases). What was sequenced was PBMCs. The clonotype comes from a woman aged 45-65 years in good health and CMV-seropositive. CDR3 sequence: CASSLREGDNSPLHF. As DNA, the CDR3 is TGTGCCAGCTCCCTACGGGAGGGGGACAATTCACCCCTCCACTTT.